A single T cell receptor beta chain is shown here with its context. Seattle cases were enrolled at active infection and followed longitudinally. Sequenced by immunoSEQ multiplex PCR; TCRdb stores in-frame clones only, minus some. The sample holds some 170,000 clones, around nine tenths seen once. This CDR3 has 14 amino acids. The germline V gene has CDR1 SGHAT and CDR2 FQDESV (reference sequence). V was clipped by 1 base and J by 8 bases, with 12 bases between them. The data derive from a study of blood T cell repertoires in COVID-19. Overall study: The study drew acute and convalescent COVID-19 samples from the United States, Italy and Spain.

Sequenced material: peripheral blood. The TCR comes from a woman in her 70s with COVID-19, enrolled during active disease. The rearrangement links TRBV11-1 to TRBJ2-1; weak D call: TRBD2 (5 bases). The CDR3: CASSLEPTRDEQFF. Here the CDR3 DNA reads TGTGCCAGCAGCTTAGAACCCACTAGGGATGAGCAGTTCTTC.